This is a list of T cell receptor beta chains from one sample in a study of blood T cell repertoires in COVID-19. Profiling relied on immunoSEQ multiplex PCR, and the TCRdb table lists in-frame clones only, not all of them. Counted here are roughly 150,000 clones, 65% to 85% occurring once; the ten biggest clones make up approximately 3.7%. The sequenced material came from peripheral blood. These receptors were obtained from a woman of 80 years or more with acute or convalescent COVID-19. CDR3s include the opening cysteine and the closing phenylalanine or tryptophan. The D gene is left open where the match is weak. Clone size is stated in some rows and not others, as once, few, many or a class when expanded.

CDR3 length	V gene	D gene	J gene	clone size	CDR3 DNA	CDR3 protein
15	TRBV6-1	NA	TRBJ1-5	NA	TGTGCCAGCAGTGAATGGCAGACAGTAAATCAGCCCCAGCATTTT	CASSEWQTVNQPQHF
12	TRBV6-6	NA	TRBJ1-2	NA	TGTGCCAGCAGTTCCACTAACTATGGCTACACCTTC	CASSSTNYGYTF
14	TRBV2	NA	TRBJ2-3	NA	TGTGCCAGCAGTGAGGGGGCCCGCACAGATACGCAGTATTTT	CASSEGARTDTQYF
18	TRBV27	NA	TRBJ1-2	NA	TGTGCCAGCAGTTTATCGGGAGTTGGGGGCTCCTATTCGCATGGCTACACCTTC	CASSLSGVGGSYSHGYTF
18	TRBV18	TRBD2	TRBJ2-1	NA	TGTGCCAGCTCACCACCGAACCTAGCGGGAGCATACTACAATGAGCAGTTCTTC	CASSPPNLAGAYYNEQFF
15	TRBV6-2/TRBV6-3	NA	TRBJ2-3	NA	TGTGCCAGCAGCCCCCGGACTCCTAGCACAGATACGCAGTATTTT	CASSPRTPSTDTQYF
15	TRBV10-2	TRBD2	TRBJ2-5	NA	TGCGCCAGCAGTGAGCTAGCGGTGGGGCAAGAGACCCAGTACTTC	CASSELAVGQETQYF
11	TRBV6-2/TRBV6-3	NA	TRBJ1-2	NA	TGTGCCAGCAGTTACAGGAGTGGCTACACCTTC	CASSYRSGYTF
15	TRBV9	NA	TRBJ2-2	NA	TGTGCCAGCAGCGTAGGTCCTAGCCTCACCGGGGAGCTGTTTTTT	CASSVGPSLTGELFF
11	TRBV7-8	NA	TRBJ2-1	NA	TGTGCCAGCAGCGCGGGGAAAGTGCAGTTCTTC	CASSAGKVQFF
12	TRBV30	NA	TRBJ1-5	NA	TGTGCCTGGACAATAGGCAATCAGCCCCAGCATTTT	CAWTIGNQPQHF
14	TRBV5-1	TRBD1	TRBJ2-7	NA	TGCGCCAGCAGCTTCGGACAGGGGGCGGGAGAGCAGTACTTC	CASSFGQGAGEQYF
15	TRBV9	TRBD2	TRBJ2-1	NA	TGTGCCAGCAGCGTTAGCGGGAGCCCCTACAATGAGCAGTTCTTC	CASSVSGSPYNEQFF
15	TRBV7-9	NA	TRBJ2-7	NA	TGTGCCAGCAGCGGAGGGCCAAGCCAGCTCGTCGAGCAGTACTTC	CASSGGPSQLVEQYF
15	TRBV10-1	NA	TRBJ2-3	NA	TGCGCCAGCAGTGATAACACTAGGGGCACAGATACGCAGTATTTT	CASSDNTRGTDTQYF
13	TRBV5-1	NA	TRBJ1-3	NA	TGCGCCAGCAGCTTGACAGGAGTGGCGACCATATATTTT	CASSLTGVATIYF
16	TRBV19	TRBD1	TRBJ1-4	NA	TGTGCCAGCGTCCCGGGACAGGGGATCGTTGATGAAAAACTGTTTTTT	CASVPGQGIVDEKLFF
16	TRBV6-2/TRBV6-3	NA	TRBJ2-1	NA	TGTGCCAGCAGTCCCGAGCGGATAAGCTCCTACAATGAGCAGTTCTTC	CASSPERISSYNEQFF
14	TRBV24-1	TRBD1	TRBJ2-1	NA	TGTGCCACCAGTGACCCGACAGGGGGCCAAGAGCAGTTCTTC	CATSDPTGGQEQFF
14	TRBV7-2	NA	TRBJ1-2	NA	TGTGCCAGCAGCCCCCGGGGAGGCGGCTATGGCTACACCTTC	CASSPRGGGYGYTF
15	TRBV7-9	NA	TRBJ1-6	NA	TGTGCCAGCAGCTCCAGACAGGTCTATAATTCACCCCTCCACTTT	CASSSRQVYNSPLHF
13	TRBV10-3	NA	TRBJ1-3	NA	TGTGCCATCAGTGTAGGGGGTGGAAACACCATATATTTT	CAISVGGGNTIYF
17	TRBV10-3	TRBD2	TRBJ2-3	NA	TGTGCCATCAGTGAAGGACTAGCGGGGGGGGGCACAGATACGCAGTATTTT	CAISEGLAGGGTDTQYF
15	TRBV6-6	TRBD1	TRBJ1-5	few	TGTGCCAGCAGGGCGGACACCGGGACAGTTCAGCCCCAGCATTTT	CASRADTGTVQPQHF
15	TRBV11-3	NA	TRBJ2-3	NA	TGTGCCAGCGCGACAGGATATTCTTCCGCGGATACGCAGTATTTT	CASATGYSSADTQYF
14	TRBV12-5	NA	TRBJ2-2	NA	TGTGCTAGTGGTCCCACTCCGAACACCGGGGAGCTGTTTTTT	CASGPTPNTGELFF
16	TRBV2	TRBD2	TRBJ2-7	NA	TGTGCCAGCAGTCTGCGGACTAGCTTCTCCTCCTACGAGCAGTACTTC	CASSLRTSFSSYEQYF
16	TRBV15	NA	TRBJ1-2	few	TGTGCCACCAGCCGCGGTACGGGGGGTAGTAACTATGGCTACACCTTC	CATSRGTGGSNYGYTF
13	TRBV29-1	TRBD2	TRBJ2-1	NA	TGCAGCGTGCGCCGACTAGCGGACAATGAGCAGTTCTTC	CSVRRLADNEQFF
16	TRBV6-7	TRBD1	TRBJ2-2	NA	TGTGCCAGCAGACACTTGGGACAGGGGAACACCGGGGAGCTGTTTTTT	CASRHLGQGNTGELFF
16	TRBV18	TRBD1	TRBJ1-4	NA	TGTGCCAGCTCAGACGAAGGCGACAGGGCAAATGAAAAACTGTTTTTT	CASSDEGDRANEKLFF
14	TRBV6-5	NA	TRBJ1-4	once	TGTGCCAGCAAGGACAGTTCTGGGGATGAAAAACTGTTTTTT	CASKDSSGDEKLFF
15	TRBV2	TRBD1	TRBJ1-6	NA	TGTGCCAGCAGTGGGGGACAGGGACAGAATTCACCCCTCCACTTT	CASSGGQGQNSPLHF
16	TRBV7-9	TRBD2	TRBJ2-1	NA	TGTGCCAGCAGCCCCTATTGGGCGGGGGGAAGGAATGAGCAGTTCTTC	CASSPYWAGGRNEQFF
14	TRBV5-1	TRBD2	TRBJ2-5	NA	TGCGCCAGCAGCTTCGGGAGGGGGGCAGAGACCCAGTACTTC	CASSFGRGAETQYF
12	TRBV18	TRBD1	TRBJ2-4	NA	TGTGCCAGCTCGGGACAGAAAAACATTCAGTACTTC	CASSGQKNIQYF
16	TRBV19	TRBD2	TRBJ2-1	NA	TGTGCCAGTAGTATCGGGTCGGGAGGACCCTACAATGAGCAGTTCTTC	CASSIGSGGPYNEQFF
12	TRBV6-5	NA	TRBJ2-7	once	TGTGCCAGCAAGGGAGATTTTTACGAGCAGTACTTC	CASKGDFYEQYF
14	TRBV19	TRBD1	TRBJ1-5	NA	TGTGCCAGTAGTCCGGGACAGCGGAATCAGCCCCAGCATTTT	CASSPGQRNQPQHF
16	TRBV4-2	NA	TRBJ1-2	NA	TGTGCCAGCAGCCAAGTAGGAAAGGGGGAGAACTATGGCTACACCTTC	CASSQVGKGENYGYTF
14	TRBV20-1	NA	TRBJ1-5	NA	TGCAGTGCTAGTGGACCAGGGTTGAATCAGCCCCAGCATTTT	CSASGPGLNQPQHF
14	TRBV7-8	NA	TRBJ2-2	few	TGTGCCAGCAGCTTGGACAGTCCTGCCGGGGAGCTGTTTTTT	CASSLDSPAGELFF
16	TRBV5-1	NA	TRBJ1-2	NA	TGCGCCAGCAGCTTCCTCTCAGGTCCCCCGGACTATGGCTACACCTTC	CASSFLSGPPDYGYTF
14	TRBV19	NA	TRBJ2-5	NA	TGTGCCAGTAGTATAGGACAGAGCCAAGAGACCCAGTACTTC	CASSIGQSQETQYF
15	TRBV9	TRBD2	TRBJ2-2	NA	TGTGCCAGCAGCGTTCAGCGGGGGGAGACCGGGGAGCTGTTTTTT	CASSVQRGETGELFF
15	TRBV2	NA	TRBJ2-2	NA	TGTGCCAGCAGGGTCACTAGCAGGAACACCGGGGAGCTGTTTTTT	CASRVTSRNTGELFF
15	TRBV6-5	TRBD1	TRBJ1-2	NA	TGTGCCAGCAGTTACTCTGGGACAGCGAACTATGGCTACACCTTC	CASSYSGTANYGYTF
15	TRBV19	NA	TRBJ1-1	NA	TGTGCCAGTAGTCCATTGGGTGGGGGGAAGACTGAAGCTTTCTTT	CASSPLGGGKTEAFF
14	TRBV19	NA	TRBJ1-1	NA	TGTGCCAGTACCGATCCCACTAGGAACACTGAAGCTTTCTTT	CASTDPTRNTEAFF
16	TRBV7-8	NA	TRBJ2-3	NA	TGTGCCAGCAGCTTAGTGACAGGGCGGGGTGCAGATACGCAGTATTTT	CASSLVTGRGADTQYF